The 28 T cell receptor beta chains given below trace back to one sample, sequenced in a study of identical twins' blood T cells. In TCRdb, the 5' RACE reads were re-called with MiXCR into one record per CDR3 protein. The data hold a few hundred thousand distinct CDR3 sequences, with around 30% observed a single time. Input material: PBMCs. These receptors came from a woman between 18 and 50 years old in good health.

This clonotype was found many times. The CDR3 DNA follows: TGTGCCAGCAGTAGGGAATCCTACGAGCAGTACTTC. Translated, it gives CASSRESYEQYF. The V and J genes are TRBV12-3 or TRBV12-4 and TRBJ2-7; D ambiguous. V was cut by 5 bases and J by 1 base, with 6 bases left in between. The CDR3 totals 12 residues.

With regard to this clonotype: One end of the junction does not line up with germline, which may come from a read error. The V call is TRBV10-3, the J call TRBJ1-3, with D unresolved. The CDR3 spans 15 residues. Germline V CDR1 and CDR2: ENHRY, SYGVKD. The CDR3 region is CAISLGDFSGDTIYF. DNA of the CDR3: TGTGCCATCAGCCTCGGCGACTTCTCTGGAGACACCATATATTTT.

This clonotype was seen many times. V is TRBV18 and J is TRBJ1-2, with TRBD1 matching over 7 bases. Germline assignment: CDR1 KGHSH and CDR2 LQKENI. This CDR3 has 14 amino acids. Trimming removed 2 bases from V and 2 bases from J; junction bases left unmatched: 2. CDR3 sequence: CASSPGTDNYGYTF. CDR3 in DNA: TGTGCCAGCTCACCAGGGACAGACAACTATGGCTACACCTTC.

Written as DNA, the CDR3 is TGTGCCAGCAGTTATGGGACAGGGGCTGCTGGAAACACCATATATTTT. Its protein product is CASSYGTGAAGNTIYF. This chain connects TRBV6-5 to TRBJ1-3, with 10 bases aligning to TRBD1. After removal of 3 bases from V and 2 bases from J, the junction contained 4 bases not matched to a gene. Per the germline V gene, CDR1 is MNHEY and CDR2 is SVGAGI. The CDR3 runs 16 residues.

This clonotype has just a few counts. J is TRBJ2-7 and V is TRBV6-1, with TRBD2 identical over 8 bases. V shed 5 bases and J 0 bases; nucleotides not matched to a gene: 3. The CDR3 has 14 residues. The germline CDR1 and CDR2 sequences are MNHNS and SASEGT. Written as DNA, the CDR3 is TGTGCCAGCAGTCTAGCGGGCCCCTCCTACGAGCAGTACTTC. Residues: CASSLAGPSYEQYF.

The J gene is TRBJ2-1, the V gene TRBV29-1, with TRBD1 identical over 8 bases. The V gene's germline CDR1 is SQVTM and CDR2 ANQGSEA. The CDR3 length is 14 residues. V was pared by 7 bases and J by 4 bases, with 9 bases of the junction left unmatched. Written as DNA, the CDR3 is TGCAGCGCGGGACGACAGGGGTTATACAATGAGCAGTTCTTC. Amino acids: CSAGRQGLYNEQFF.

The table lists this clonotype with a few counts. The chain employs TRBV20-1 and TRBJ2-5; the match to TRBD2 covers 9 bases. The CDR3 is made up of 15 amino acids. J was trimmed by 1 base and V by 5 bases; bases with no gene match: 8. Germline CDR1 reads DFQATT; CDR2 reads SNEGSKA (reference sequence). In DNA, the CDR3 is TGCAGTGCTGACGCTAGCGGGGAGGGCCAAGAGACCCAGTACTTC. Its translation: CSADASGEGQETQYF.

This clonotype has only a few counts. This chain uses TRBV5-1 with TRBJ1-4; D is uncertain. CDR1 SGHRS and CDR2 YFSETQ come from the germline V gene. Trimming removed 0 bases at V and 4 bases at J, with 7 bases between. The CDR3 extends over 14 amino acids. The CDR3 loop reads CASSLGTFNEKLFF. The CDR3 region has the DNA TGCGCCAGCAGCTTGGGGACGTTTAATGAAAAACTGTTTTTT. The full variable domain, with the rest looked up from reference TRBV5-1 and TRBJ1-4, is KAGVTQTPRYLIKTRGQQVTLSCSPISGHRSVSWYQQTPGQGLQFLFEYFSETQRNKGNFPGRFSGRQFSNSRSEMNVSTLELGDSALYLCASSLGTFNEKLFFGSGTQLSVL.

In regard to this clonotype: A much larger clone differs from this one at a single base, so this may be a read error. The chain couples TRBV29-1 to TRBJ1-2; D call uncertain. The CDR3 is 13 amino acids. Germline assignment: CDR1 SQVTM and CDR2 ANQGSEA. The CDR3 loop is CSVEEGNNYGHTF. CDR3 DNA: TGCAGCGTTGAAGAGGGGAATAACTATGGCCACACCTTC.

J is TRBJ1-1 and V is TRBV5-1, with D possibly being TRBD1 (5 bases). There are 15 residues in the CDR3. Trimming removed 6 bases at V and 7 bases at J, with 22 bases between. CDR1 and CDR2 from the germline V gene are SGHRS and YFSETQ. CDR3: CASNLYRDAPYEAFF. The CDR3 coding sequence is TGCGCCAGCAACCTCTACCGGGACGCACCTTATGAAGCTTTCTTT.

This clonotype came up a few times. The rearrangement links TRBV4-2 to TRBJ1-1; D unclear. V was clipped by 0 bases and J by 0 bases, with 11 bases between them. CDR1 and CDR2 from the germline V gene are LGHNA and YNFKEQ. The CDR3 contains 16 residues. This CDR3 reads CASSQELGIMNTEAFF. In DNA form, the CDR3 reads TGTGCCAGCAGCCAAGAACTAGGCATAATGAACACTGAAGCTTTCTTT.

This clonotype occurred many times. The CDR3 DNA reads as TGTGCCAGCAGTGACCAGTTGACCTCTGGAAACACCATATATTTT. Translated, it gives CASSDQLTSGNTIYF. The V gene is TRBV2, the J gene TRBJ1-3, with no clear D. The germline V gene has CDR1 SNHLY and CDR2 FYNNEI. This CDR3 spans 15 amino acids. V gave up 3 bases and J gave up 0 bases, with 9 bases separating them. Full variable domain (outside the CDR3, taken from reference TRBV2 and TRBJ1-3): EPEVTQTPSHQVTQMGQEVILRCVPISNHLYFYWYRQILGQKVEFLVSFYNNEISEKSEIFDDQFSVERPDGSNFTLKIRSTKLEDSAMYFCASSDQLTSGNTIYFGEGSWLTVV.

This clonotype was observed at least ten times. J is TRBJ2-3 and V is TRBV20-1; 11 nucleotides agree with TRBD2. The germline gives CDR1 DFQATT, CDR2 SNEGSKA (reference sequence). CDR3 size: 14 residues. J lost 4 bases, V lost 6 bases, and 6 bases had no gene match. CDR3: CSALVAGGPDTQYF. The CDR3 DNA reads as TGCAGTGCCCTGGTAGCGGGAGGGCCAGATACGCAGTATTTT.

This chain links TRBV5-1 with TRBJ1-1; D ambiguous. Per the germline V gene, CDR1 is SGHRS and CDR2 is YFSETQ. Trimming shortened V by 0 bases and J by 2 bases, and 8 bases separated the two germline ends. The CDR3 runs 14 residues. CDR3 nucleotides: TGCGCCAGCAGCTTGGGTTCGAAAAACACTGAAGCTTTCTTT. It is translated as CASSLGSKNTEAFF.

The chain links TRBV6-2 or TRBV6-3 to TRBJ1-2; D not resolved. CDR3 length: 17 residues. V shed 0 bases and J shed 4 bases, with 18 bases lying between them. Germline loops: CDR1 MNHEY, CDR2 SVGEGT. The CDR3 protein is CASSYSTMDFLLYGYTF. The DNA for the CDR3 is TGTGCCAGCAGTTACTCGACAATGGATTTCCTTCTCTATGGCTACACCTTC.

This chain links TRBV5-1 with TRBJ2-2, with D unclear. CDR3 length: 14 amino acids. The ends were cut back, 4 bases at V and 3 bases at J, with 10 bases in the middle. Germline loops: CDR1 SGHRS, CDR2 YFSETQ. The CDR3 nucleotides read TGCGCCAGCAGCCCCTCCGGTCACACCGGGGAGCTGTTTTTT. Translating it yields CASSPSGHTGELFF.

This clonotype was counted only a few times. The chain has TRBV29-1 and TRBJ2-1; TRBD2 is a possible D gene (5 bases). With 6 bases removed from V and 12 bases from J, the gap between germline ends came to 18 bases. Per germline, CDR1 SQVTM and CDR2 ANQGSEA. The CDR3 contains 12 residues. Written as DNA, the CDR3 is TGCAGCGTGATACCGTTGGAGCGGTCGCAGTTCTTC. This codes for CSVIPLERSQFF.

This clonotype was seen a handful of times. The rearrangement uses TRBV27 and TRBJ2-3, with D perhaps TRBD2 (6 bases). There are 16 residues in the CDR3. Germline CDR1 MNHEY, CDR2 SMNVEV (reference sequence). The V end lost 5 bases, the J end lost 4 bases, and 19 bases lay between the germline ends. The CDR3: CASSPYGGTSPDTQYF. For the CDR3, the DNA is TGTGCCAGCAGTCCTTACGGGGGAACAAGCCCAGATACGCAGTATTTT.

This clonotype was seen more than once but under ten times. The chain joins TRBV27 to TRBJ2-1, with D possibly being TRBD2 (5 bases). Trimming pared 7 bases from V and 9 bases from J, leaving 16 bases between. The CDR3 runs 13 residues. The germline CDR1 and CDR2 sequences are MNHEY and SMNVEV (reference sequence). CDR3 DNA: TGTGCCAGCACGCCTTCTAGCATTGGTGAGCAGTTCTTC. Encoded protein: CASTPSSIGEQFF.

This clonotype has only a few counts. V is TRBV6-5 and J is TRBJ1-1; D unresolved. The CDR3 contains 12 residues. V dropped 2 bases and J dropped 8 bases, with 9 bases sitting between them. Looked up from germline, CDR1 is MNHEY and CDR2 is SVGAGI. In DNA form, the CDR3 reads TGTGCCAGCAGTTACGGTTCCTCCGAAGCTTTCTTT. Translating it yields CASSYGSSEAFF.

This clonotype was detected a few times. V usage is TRBV18 and J usage is TRBJ1-1; 7 bases line up with TRBD1. The trim removed 6 bases at V and 4 bases at J, leaving 11 bases unmatched. This CDR3 region has 15 residues. The germline gives CDR1 KGHSH, CDR2 LQKENI. The CDR3 sequence: CASSILQGQGTEAFF. CDR3 DNA: TGTGCCAGCTCCATCTTACAGGGGCAGGGCACTGAAGCTTTCTTT.

This clonotype was found many times. This chain joins TRBV4-2 and TRBJ2-2; D is uncertain. Trimming left V 0 bases short and J 0 bases short, with 5 bases between. Per the germline V gene, CDR1 is LGHNA and CDR2 is YNFKEQ. The length of the CDR3 is 15 residues. The CDR3 DNA follows: TGTGCCAGCAGCCAAGAGCGGACGAACACCGGGGAGCTGTTTTTT. It translates to CASSQERTNTGELFF.

A few counts support this clonotype. V usage is TRBV20-1 and J usage is TRBJ2-5; the match to TRBD2 covers 10 bases. The CDR3 loop spans 18 amino acids. The germline V gene has CDR1 DFQATT and CDR2 SNEGSKA (reference sequence). The ends lost 5 bases at V and 5 bases at J; junction bases unmatched: 20. As DNA, the CDR3 is TGCAGTGCTCGTCACTCTTTAGCGGGGGGTAATTTAGGGGAGACCCAGTACTTC. Amino acids: CSARHSLAGGNLGETQYF.

This clonotype came up many times. The CDR3 protein is CAISERGQPQHF. CDR3 nucleotides: TGTGCCATCAGTGAGCGGGGTCAGCCCCAGCATTTT. The genes are TRBV10-3 and TRBJ1-5; D unclear. V was clipped by 2 bases and J by 6 bases, with 5 bases between them. CDR1 is ENHRY and CDR2 is SYGVKD in the germline V gene. The CDR3 totals 12 residues.

This clonotype was picked up one time. One junction end disagrees with the germline gene, perhaps due to a read error. CDR3 amino acids: CASTCANYGYTF. CDR3 sequence (DNA): TGTGCTAGCACCTGTGCTAACTATGGCTACACCTTC. The chain employs TRBV28 and TRBJ1-2, with D hard to call. Germline V gene lookup returns CDR1 MDHEN and CDR2 SYDVKM. This CDR3 spans 12 amino acids.

This clonotype was counted a single time. J is TRBJ2-7 and V is TRBV9; 8 nucleotides line up with TRBD2. Germline assignment: CDR1 SGDLS and CDR2 YYNGEE. Losses at the gene ends were 4 bases for V and 1 base for J; bases not matched to a gene: 4. This CDR3 region has 14 residues. CDR3 region: CASSFGLASYEQYF. CDR3 DNA sequence: TGTGCCAGCAGCTTCGGACTAGCATCCTACGAGCAGTACTTC.

The V call is TRBV5-1, the J call TRBJ1-1; no clear D. The V end lost 2 bases, the J end lost 0 bases, and 20 bases lay between the germline ends. The CDR3 is 18 amino acids. Germline V CDR1 and CDR2: SGHRS, YFSETQ. The CDR3 nucleotides read TGCGCCAGCAGCTTAATGAGGCGGAGAGACCCATTGAACACTGAAGCTTTCTTT. Its protein is CASSLMRRRDPLNTEAFF.

The CDR3 is CASSPDAVYGYTF. In DNA form, the CDR3 reads TGCGCCAGCAGCCCTGATGCCGTCTATGGCTACACCTTC. The chain uses TRBV5-1 and TRBJ1-2; no clear D gene. V was pared by 4 bases and J by 4 bases, with 11 bases between. The CDR3 covers 13 residues. The germline CDR1 and CDR2 sequences are SGHRS and YFSETQ.